This T cell receptor beta chain is from a study of human T cells and chemical hapten exposure. Study information: Patients, predominantly female, presented with alopecia areata, totalis or universalis. Small pooled library volume differences chiefly drove per-sample TCR yield variation. Findings and limits, study-wide: Those TCRs sitting above 1 in 1000 frequency stayed the same with DPC sensitization.

From germline, CDR1 is MNHEY and CDR2 SMNVEV (reference sequence). This CDR3 spans 13 amino acids. With 3 bases removed from V and 2 bases from J, the gap between germline ends came to 7 bases. This clonotype was recorded a few times. Its antigen is unidentified. TCRdb recomputed calls from the RACE reads with MiXCR, one row per CDR3 protein. The sample carries around 380,000 distinct CDR3 sequences, around 5% recorded once. Time point defined: patch test 1, 2 weeks after DPC sensitization. Sample treatment: therapeutic diphenylcyclopropenone sensitization with weekly scalp DPC. Sequencing used whole blood, obtained in connection with sensitization to the hapten diphenylcyclopropenone (DPC). The chain joins TRBV27 to TRBJ2-5; TRBD1 is a possible D gene (5 bases). The sequence came from a woman in her 50s with alopecia areata. Some clones in this sample may be carry-over from other donors' samples. The CDR3: CASSFDRQETQYF. CDR3 nucleotide sequence: TGTGCCAGCAGTTTCGACAGACAAGAGACCCAGTACTTC.